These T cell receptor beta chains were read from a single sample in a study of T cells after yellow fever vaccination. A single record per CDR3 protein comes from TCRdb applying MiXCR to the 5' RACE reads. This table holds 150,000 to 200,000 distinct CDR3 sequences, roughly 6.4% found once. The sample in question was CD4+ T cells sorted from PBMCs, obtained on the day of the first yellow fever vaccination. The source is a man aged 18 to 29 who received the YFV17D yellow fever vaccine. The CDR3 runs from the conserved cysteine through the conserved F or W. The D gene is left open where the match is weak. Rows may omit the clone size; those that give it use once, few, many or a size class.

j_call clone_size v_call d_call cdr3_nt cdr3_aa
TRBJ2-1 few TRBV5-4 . TGTGCCAGCAGCACCACAGGGATCGGGCGTGAGCAGTTCTTC CASSTTGIGREQFF
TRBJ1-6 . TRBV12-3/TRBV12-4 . TGTGCCAGCAGGCCAGGTTTGGGTGGCAATTCACCCCTCCACTTT CASRPGLGGNSPLHF
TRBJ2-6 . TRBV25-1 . TGTGCCAGCAGTAGGAACTCTGGGGCCAACGTCCTGACTTTC CASSRNSGANVLTF
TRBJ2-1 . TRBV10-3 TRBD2 TGTGCCATCAGTGAACGTAGCGGGTACGGCTCCTACAATGAGCAGTTCTTC CAISERSGYGSYNEQFF
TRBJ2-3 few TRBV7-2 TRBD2 TGTGCCAGCAGCTTAGTACTAGCGGGGAGGAATACGCAGTATTTT CASSLVLAGRNTQYF
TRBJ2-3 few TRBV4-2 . TGTGCCAGCAGCTTCCGCACGGGGTTGGCAGATACGCAGTATTTT CASSFRTGLADTQYF
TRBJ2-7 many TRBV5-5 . TGTGCCAGCAGCTTCAAGACTTCGTACGAGCAGTACTTC CASSFKTSYEQYF
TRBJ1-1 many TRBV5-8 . TGTGCCAGCAGCTTTTACACTGAAGCTTTCTTT CASSFYTEAFF
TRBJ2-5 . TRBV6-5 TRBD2 TGTGCCAGCAGTTTAACCTCCGGGACTAGAGAGACCCAGTACTTC CASSLTSGTRETQYF
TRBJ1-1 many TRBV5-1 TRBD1 TGCGCCAGCAGCTCCGGACAGGGAAGCACTGAAGCTTTCTTT CASSSGQGSTEAFF
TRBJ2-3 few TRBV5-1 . TGCGCCAGCAGCCCTCCAGTAAACCAGTACACAGATACGCAGTATTTT CASSPPVNQYTDTQYF
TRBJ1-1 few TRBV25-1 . TGTGCCAGCAGTGCACTGGGGTTTGTCACTGAAGCTTTCTTT CASSALGFVTEAFF
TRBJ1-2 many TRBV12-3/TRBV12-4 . TGTGCCAGCAGACCCGGAGCTAACTATGGCTACACCTTC CASRPGANYGYTF
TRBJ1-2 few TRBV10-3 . TGTGCCATCAGTGAATTTTATGGCTACACCTTC CAISEFYGYTF
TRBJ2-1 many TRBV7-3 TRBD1 TGTGCCAGCAGCCAGACAGGGGGTGCGAATGAGCAGTTCTTC CASSQTGGANEQFF
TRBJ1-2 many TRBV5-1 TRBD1 TGCGCCAGCAGCTACACCGGGACAGCAAACTATGGCTACACCTTC CASSYTGTANYGYTF
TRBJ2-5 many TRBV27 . TGTGCCAGCAGAATAGGAGGGGCGGATCAAGAGACCCAGTACTTC CASRIGGADQETQYF
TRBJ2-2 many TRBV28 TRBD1 TGTGCCAGCAGTCCGCCGACAGGGGGCGCGGTCGGGGAGCTGTTTTTT CASSPPTGGAVGELFF
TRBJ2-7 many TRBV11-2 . TGTGCCAGCAGCTTAGATAGAGGGTCCGAGCAGTACTTC CASSLDRGSEQYF
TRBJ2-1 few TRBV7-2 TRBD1 TGTGCCAGCAGCCTGGGACAGGGGGTCGGTCAGGAGCAGTTCTTC CASSLGQGVGQEQFF
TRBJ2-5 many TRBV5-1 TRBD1 TGCGCCAGCAGCTTGGCGGGACAGGGGCAAGAGACCCAGTACTTC CASSLAGQGQETQYF
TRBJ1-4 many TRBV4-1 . TGCGCCAGCAGCGGGGCAGCCTCGGGCGGTGAAAAACTGTTTTTT CASSGAASGGEKLFF
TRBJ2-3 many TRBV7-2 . TGTGCCAGCAGCTTAGAGGGGGGATTTTCTAGCACAGATACGCAGTATTTT CASSLEGGFSSTDTQYF